Sequencing of this T cell receptor beta chain was carried out in a study of blood T cell repertoires in COVID-19. Study in general: PBMCs, B-cell-depleted T cells, or T cells were the source of the cDNA or gDNA that made up the material.

Ages ranged from about 18 to 100 years, with residence in 24 US areas. Only in-frame clones appear in the TCRdb table, and some are missing; sequencing was by immunoSEQ multiplex PCR. Among roughly 250,000 clones listed, roughly 87% were seen once. This clone was recorded only once. This TCR was sampled from a woman in her 30s with acute COVID-19. The specimen was PBMCs or T cells enriched from blood (not recorded which).

The CDR3, as DNA: TGTGCCAGCAGTGAAAGAGAACGGAGACTAGCCCCTTCCCAGTACTTC. Protein: CASSERERRLAPSQYF. The rearrangement uses TRBV25-1 and TRBJ2-5; 7 nucleotides line up with TRBD2. V gave up 2 bases and J gave up 9 bases; unmatched junction bases: 15. The length of the CDR3 is 16 residues. The germline gives CDR1 MGHDK, CDR2 SYGVNS.